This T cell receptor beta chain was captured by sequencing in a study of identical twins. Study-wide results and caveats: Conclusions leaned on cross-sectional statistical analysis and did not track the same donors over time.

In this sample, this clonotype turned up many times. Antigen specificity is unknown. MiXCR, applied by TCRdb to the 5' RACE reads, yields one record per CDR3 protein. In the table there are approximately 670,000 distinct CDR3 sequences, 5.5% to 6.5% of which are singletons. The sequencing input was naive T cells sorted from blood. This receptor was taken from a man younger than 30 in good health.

The CDR3 here is CSARTGASYNEQFF. CDR3 nucleotide sequence: TGCAGTGCCCGGACAGGGGCTTCCTACAATGAGCAGTTCTTC. This chain connects TRBV20-1 to TRBJ2-1; TRBD1 matches 9 bases. The germline gives CDR1 DFQATT, CDR2 SNEGSKA (reference sequence). The CDR3 is made up of 14 amino acids. J was trimmed by 1 base and V by 6 bases; bases with no gene match: 4.